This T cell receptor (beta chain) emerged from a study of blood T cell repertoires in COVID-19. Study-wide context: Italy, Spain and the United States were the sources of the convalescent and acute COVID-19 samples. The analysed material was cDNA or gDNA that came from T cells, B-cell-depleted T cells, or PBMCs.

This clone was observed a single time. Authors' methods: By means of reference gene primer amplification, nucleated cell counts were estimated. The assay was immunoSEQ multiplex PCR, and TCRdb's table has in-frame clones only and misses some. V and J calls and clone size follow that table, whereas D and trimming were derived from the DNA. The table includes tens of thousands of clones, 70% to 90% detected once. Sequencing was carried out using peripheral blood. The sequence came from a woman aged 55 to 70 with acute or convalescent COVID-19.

Here the CDR3 reads CASTPGVPRGETQYF. The CDR3 DNA follows: TGTGCCAGCACCCCTGGAGTCCCGCGAGGGGAGACCCAGTACTTC. V usage is TRBV25-1 and J usage is TRBJ2-5; possibly TRBD2 for D (5 bases). Germline V gene data show CDR1 as MGHDK and CDR2 as SYGVNS. The V end was cut by 7 bases, the J end by 5 bases, with 20 bases between. CDR3 size: 15 residues.